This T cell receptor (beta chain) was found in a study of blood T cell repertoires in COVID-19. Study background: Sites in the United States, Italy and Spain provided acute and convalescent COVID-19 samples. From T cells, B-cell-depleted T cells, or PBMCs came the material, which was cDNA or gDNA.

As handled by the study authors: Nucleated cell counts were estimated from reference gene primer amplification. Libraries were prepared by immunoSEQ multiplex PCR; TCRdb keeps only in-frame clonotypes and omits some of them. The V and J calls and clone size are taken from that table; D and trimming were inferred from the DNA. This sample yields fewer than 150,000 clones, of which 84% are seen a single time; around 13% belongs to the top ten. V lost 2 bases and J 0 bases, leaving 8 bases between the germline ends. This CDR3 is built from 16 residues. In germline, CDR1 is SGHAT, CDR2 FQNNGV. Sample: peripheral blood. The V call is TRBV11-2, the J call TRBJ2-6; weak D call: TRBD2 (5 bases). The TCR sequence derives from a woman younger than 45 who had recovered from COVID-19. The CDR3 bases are TGTGCCAGCAGCTTACTAGGGAGCTCTGGGGCCAACGTCCTGACTTTC. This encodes CASSLLGSSGANVLTF.